These T cell receptor beta chains were read from a single sample in a study of beta chain features in type 1 diabetes. The assay was immunoSEQ multiplex PCR, and TCRdb's table has in-frame clones only and misses some. The table records about 230,000 clones, 16% of them present only once. Specimen: naive CD4+ T cells from blood. The receptors originated from a man aged 30 to 45 with type 1 diabetes. The CDR3 runs from the conserved cysteine through the conserved F or W. The order of the fields is V gene, CDR3 length, CDR3 protein.

V: TRBV7-9; length: 17; CDR3: CASSLAVDSAGSYEQYF
V: TRBV10-3; length: 17; CDR3: CAIKEGTGSSGANVLTF
V: TRBV19; length: 14; CDR3: CASSISSLPDTQYF
V: TRBV10-3; length: 18; CDR3: CAIRRTYGGEGPMYEQYF
V: TRBV29-1; length: 14; CDR3: CSVERRLARETQYF
V: TRBV30; length: 15; CDR3: CAWKNGDSSAYEQYF
V: TRBV29-1; length: 14; CDR3: CSLLPGGATDTQYF
V: TRBV2; length: 14; CDR3: CASSNGQGRNEQFF
V: TRBV14; length: 15; CDR3: CASSPLQRVWNEQFF
V: TRBV28; length: 14; CDR3: CASSLGQLNTEAFF
V: TRBV5-1; length: 14; CDR3: CASSSDRDDETQYF
V: TRBV29-1; length: 14; CDR3: CSALGGQSNYGYTF
V: TRBV30; length: 15; CDR3: CAWSVTGGRYYGYTF
V: TRBV28; length: 13; CDR3: CATLDGGGYEQYF
V: TRBV7-8; length: 17; CDR3: CASSLWTSGSSTDTQYF